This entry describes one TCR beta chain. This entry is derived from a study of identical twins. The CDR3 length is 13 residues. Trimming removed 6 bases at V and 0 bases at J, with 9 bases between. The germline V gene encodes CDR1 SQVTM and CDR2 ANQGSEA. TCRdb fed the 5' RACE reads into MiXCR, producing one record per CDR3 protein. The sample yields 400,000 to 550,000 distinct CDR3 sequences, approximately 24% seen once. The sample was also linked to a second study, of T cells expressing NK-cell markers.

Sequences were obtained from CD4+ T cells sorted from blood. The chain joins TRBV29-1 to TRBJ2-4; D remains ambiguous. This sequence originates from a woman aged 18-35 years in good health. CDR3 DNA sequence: TGCAGCGTCCTTAACGTAGCCAAAAACATTCAGTACTTC. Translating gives CSVLNVAKNIQYF.